The entry below describes one T cell receptor beta chain. Primers: 60 Vbeta forward and 13 Jbeta reverse. The repertoire was sequenced with immunoSEQ multiplex PCR; TCRdb's copy has only in-frame clones and lacks some. Counted here are 210,000 or so clones, over 65% occurring once; the ten biggest clones make up roughly 2.5%. The ends were cut back, 10 bases at V and 0 bases at J, with 10 bases in the middle. The CDR3 covers 14 residues. The germline V gene has CDR1 ENHRY and CDR2 SYGVKD. The data belong to a study of cytomegalovirus exposure and HLA in healthy donors. The sequenced sample was PBMCs. The chain recombines TRBV10-3 with TRBJ2-6; D may be TRBD1 (6 bases). This TCR was recovered from a woman in her sixties in good health and CMV-seropositive. DNA for the CDR3: TGTGCCAGCAGGACAGTCTCTGGGGCCAACGTCCTGACTTTC. It codes for CASRTVSGANVLTF.